A single sample gave rise to the 29 T cell receptor beta chains below, sequenced in a study of T cell responses to AZD1222 COVID-19 vaccine. TCRdb keeps only in-frame clones here, not all; method: immunoSEQ multiplex PCR. The table has over 95,000 clones, around nine tenths seen once. Material: peripheral blood, obtained on day 0 of AZD1222 vaccination. The receptors come from an adult in good health.

V usage is TRBV7-8 and J usage is TRBJ1-5, with 9 bases identical to TRBD1. Germline V gene lookup returns CDR1 SGHVS and CDR2 FQNEAQ. CDR3 size: 15 residues. V shed 6 bases and J 0 bases; nucleotides not matched to a gene: 3. The CDR3 here is CASSKQGASNQPQHF. The CDR3 coding sequence is TGTGCCAGCAGTAAACAGGGGGCTAGCAATCAGCCCCAGCATTTT.

This clone was detected only a few times. This sequence joins TRBV28 and TRBJ2-3, with a possible D match to TRBD2 (5 bases). Trimming cost V 5 bases and J 5 bases, with 20 bases left between them. The CDR3 is made up of 16 amino acids. The germline V gene has CDR1 MDHEN and CDR2 SYDVKM. The CDR3 loop is CASSALLANKGDTQYF. CDR3 bases: TGTGCCAGCAGTGCCCTCCTAGCTAATAAGGGAGATACGCAGTATTTT. Filled out from reference TRBV28 and TRBJ2-3, the complete variable domain reads DVKVTQSSRYLVKRTGEKVFLECVQDMDHENMFWYRQDPGLGLRLIYFSYDVKMKEKGDIPEGYSVSREKKERFSLILESASTNQTSMYLCASSALLANKGDTQYFGPGTRLTVL.

The genes are TRBV9 and TRBJ2-5; 7 bases fit TRBD1. The CDR3 has 17 residues. V dropped 0 bases and J dropped 2; count of bases not matched to a gene: 10. CDR1 SGDLS and CDR2 YYNGEE come from the germline V gene. The CDR3 reads CASSVAQSRQGQETQYF. The CDR3 DNA is TGTGCCAGCAGCGTAGCCCAATCAAGACAGGGTCAAGAGACCCAGTACTTC. Full variable domain (outside the CDR3, taken from reference TRBV9 and TRBJ2-5): DSGVTQTPKHLITATGQRVTLRCSPRSGDLSVYWYQQSLDQGLQFLIQYYNGEERAKGNILERFSAQQFPDLHSELNLSSLELGDSALYFCASSVAQSRQGQETQYFGPGTRLLVL.

The chain joins TRBV6-6 to TRBJ2-7; TRBD1 aligns across 8 bases. CDR3 length: 14 amino acids. The V segment lost 6 bases and the J segment 2 bases; nucleotides outside the gene matches: 6. CDR1 is MNHNY, CDR2 SVGAGI, per germline (reference sequence). The chain's CDR3 is CASRYGQGPYEQYF. The CDR3, as DNA: TGTGCCAGCAGATACGGACAGGGACCCTACGAGCAGTACTTC.

The V and J genes are TRBV14 and TRBJ2-2, with 9 bases lining up with TRBD1. Germline V lookup: CDR1 SGHDN, CDR2 FVKESK. V lost 9 bases and J lost 2; bases outside the gene matches: 4. The CDR3 runs 14 residues. As DNA, the CDR3 is TGTGCCAGTCGACAGGGGGTTAACACCGGGGAGCTGTTTTTT. As protein: CASRQGVNTGELFF.

This clone was detected once. This chain joins TRBV5-4 and TRBJ1-2; 7 bases are a match to TRBD1. Germline V gene lookup returns CDR1 SGHNT and CDR2 YYREEE (reference sequence). Germline trimming cut 2 bases from V and 7 bases from J; bases unmatched to any gene: 14. The CDR3 runs to 16 residues. The CDR3 reads CASSFKGAEGYGGYTF. The CDR3 nucleotides read TGTGCCAGCAGCTTCAAGGGGGCTGAGGGTTATGGTGGCTACACCTTC.

The chain couples TRBV28 to TRBJ2-7; D gene ambiguous. The CDR3 loop spans 13 amino acids. Germline values: CDR1 MDHEN, CDR2 SYDVKM. Trimming stripped 4 bases from V and 3 bases from J, with 10 bases between. The DNA of the CDR3 is TGTGCCAGCAGTTCCCTCCTGGGCTACGAGCAGTACTTC. It specifies CASSSLLGYEQYF.

This chain links TRBV4-1 with TRBJ2-2; 7 bases map to TRBD2. The ends lost 0 bases at V and 0 bases at J; junction bases unmatched: 4. CDR1 is MGHRA, CDR2 YSYEKL, per germline. The CDR3 sequence is 17 residues long. The CDR3 region has the DNA TGCGCCAGCAGCCAAGATCTTCGGGGGGCGAACACCGGGGAGCTGTTTTTT. The encoded protein is CASSQDLRGANTGELFF.

This chain uses TRBV6-1 with TRBJ2-3, with a tentative D call TRBD1 (6 bases). Germline V CDR1 and CDR2: MNHNS, SASEGT. This CDR3 region has 15 residues. The V end lost 2 bases, the J end lost 6 bases, and 15 bases lay between the germline ends. CDR3 in DNA: TGTGCCAGCAGTGAATTTGACAGGACCTCTGATACGCAGTATTTT. It yields the protein CASSEFDRTSDTQYF.

The CDR3 is CASSSEMNTEAFF. In DNA form, the CDR3 reads TGTGCCAGCAGTTCGGAGATGAACACTGAAGCTTTCTTT. The chain uses TRBV5-4 and TRBJ1-1, with D unresolved. This CDR3 spans 13 amino acids. The germline V gene has CDR1 SGHNT and CDR2 YYREEE (reference sequence). Trimming took 5 bases from V and 0 from J, leaving 8 bases between them.

The rearrangement joins TRBV7-2 to TRBJ2-1; 14 bases line up with TRBD2. This CDR3 spans 20 amino acids. From germline, CDR1 is SGHTA and CDR2 FQGNSA. The ends lost 0 bases at V and 0 bases at J; junction bases unmatched: 7. The CDR3 DNA is TGTGCCAGCAGCTTAGCGGGACTAGCGGGAGTCCCTAGCTCCTACAATGAGCAGTTCTTC. Its protein product is CASSLAGLAGVPSSYNEQFF.

This clone was counted a single time. The chain employs TRBV2 and TRBJ1-5; D is unresolved. V lost 5 bases to trimming and J lost 1 base, with 15 bases between them. The CDR3 is 16 amino acids. Looked up from germline, CDR1 is SNHLY and CDR2 is FYNNEI. For the CDR3, the DNA is TGTGCCAGCAGTACCTATCAAGTGGGGAGCAATCAGCCCCAGCATTTT. Translating gives CASSTYQVGSNQPQHF.

V gene TRBV10-3 combines with J gene TRBJ2-3; tentatively, D is TRBD1 or TRBD2 (6 bases each). Looked up from germline, CDR1 is ENHRY and CDR2 is SYGVKD. CDR3 size: 15 residues. Trimming took off 7 bases at V and 3 bases at J, with 17 bases between the two ends. CDR3 DNA sequence: TGTGCCATCATGGGGGGACAAGGAGGGACAGATACGCAGTATTTT. Encoded protein: CAIMGGQGGTDTQYF.

This clone was seen more than once but under ten times. V gene TRBV4-3 combines with J gene TRBJ1-1; D gene uncertain. This CDR3 has 13 residues. Between the trimmed V and J ends, which lost 3 bases and 1 base, there was a span of 6 bases. Per the germline V gene, CDR1 is LGHNA and CDR2 is YSLEER. CDR3 DNA sequence: TGCGCCAGCAGCCAGACTCGGAACACTGAAGCTTTCTTT. This gives the protein CASSQTRNTEAFF.

This chain joins TRBV28 and TRBJ2-7, with a weak D call TRBD2 (6 bases). Per the germline V gene, CDR1 is MDHEN and CDR2 is SYDVKM. This CDR3 region has 15 residues. V lost 6 bases and J lost 3, with 18 bases in between. This chain's CDR3 is CASRDPGRGFYEQYF. In nucleotides, the CDR3 is TGTGCCAGCAGAGACCCGGGACGGGGGTTCTACGAGCAGTACTTC.

The V gene is TRBV5-4, the J gene TRBJ2-7; the D call may be TRBD1 or TRBD2 (5 bases each). Trimming removed 7 bases at V and 0 bases at J, with 11 bases between. Looked up from germline, CDR1 is SGHNT and CDR2 is YYREEE (reference sequence). The CDR3 extends over 13 amino acids. The CDR3 reads CASGSGSSYEQYF. CDR3 coding DNA: TGTGCCAGCGGCTCAGGGAGCTCCTACGAGCAGTACTTC.

The chain combines TRBV18 with TRBJ1-3; possible D gene TRBD1, 5 bases. The CDR3 is 15 amino acids. In germline, CDR1 is KGHSH, CDR2 LQKENI. V was shortened by 3 bases and J by 8 bases, with 17 bases between the two germline ends. This CDR3 reads CASSPTSDIRDTIYF. CDR3 coding DNA: TGTGCCAGCTCACCCACCTCAGATATCAGGGACACCATATATTTT.

The chain links TRBV5-1 to TRBJ1-1; TRBD1 might be the D (6 bases). CDR1 is SGHRS, CDR2 YFSETQ, per germline. The CDR3 runs to 15 residues. V shed 3 bases and J shed 1 base, with 13 bases lying between them. This CDR3 is CASSWTAGTNTEAFF. The DNA of the CDR3 is TGCGCCAGCAGCTGGACAGCGGGTACGAACACTGAAGCTTTCTTT. Full variable domain (rest looked up from reference TRBV5-1 and TRBJ1-1): KAGVTQTPRYLIKTRGQQVTLSCSPISGHRSVSWYQQTPGQGLQFLFEYFSETQRNKGNFPGRFSGRQFSNSRSEMNVSTLELGDSALYLCASSWTAGTNTEAFFGQGTRLTVV.

The chain has TRBV19 and TRBJ2-1; 12 bases agree with TRBD2. Germline CDR1 and CDR2: LNHDA and SQIVND (reference sequence). This CDR3 is built from 15 residues. The V segment lost 6 bases and the J segment 7 bases; nucleotides outside the gene matches: 7. In DNA form, the CDR3 reads TGTGCCAGTAGGACGACTAGCGGGAGTCGGAATGAGCAGTTCTTC. It specifies CASRTTSGSRNEQFF.

The chain is built from TRBV9 and TRBJ2-2, with unresolved D. CDR3 length: 15 amino acids. Between the trimmed V and J ends, which lost 6 bases and 0 bases, there was a span of 12 bases. Germline assignment: CDR1 SGDLS and CDR2 YYNGEE. The CDR3, as DNA: TGTGCCAGCAAGCCTAGTCTCGCGAACACCGGGGAGCTGTTTTTT. It translates to CASKPSLANTGELFF.

The DNA of the CDR3 is TGTGCCAGCTCACCGGGGAGTGGGGCGGGGAACCCCCAGCATTTT. The encoded protein is CASSPGSGAGNPQHF. The chain employs TRBV18 and TRBJ1-5; D might be TRBD1 (5 bases). V was clipped by 3 bases and J by 10 bases, with 19 bases between them. CDR1 and CDR2 (germline): KGHSH, LQKENI. The CDR3 loop spans 15 amino acids.

This rearrangement joins TRBV5-1 to TRBJ2-5; 8 nucleotides line up with TRBD1. This CDR3 comprises 14 residues. The V and J ends lost 2 bases and 5 bases, in that order; junction bases with no gene match: 5. The germline gives CDR1 SGHRS, CDR2 YFSETQ. The CDR3, as DNA: TGCGCCAGCAGCTTAACAGGGGGTGATGAGACCCAGTACTTC. Residues: CASSLTGGDETQYF.

This clone occurred a few times. At one end, the junction sequence differs from germline, possibly due to a read error. V usage is TRBV15 and J usage is TRBJ2-1; D gene ambiguous. Germline V CDR1 and CDR2: LNHNV, YYDKDF (reference sequence). There are 11 residues in the CDR3. The CDR3, as DNA: TGTGCCACCGGCAGTCACAATGAGCAGTTCTTC. This codes for CATGSHNEQFF.

The chain carries TRBV27 and TRBJ2-3; 7 nucleotides line up with TRBD2. V lost 3 bases to trimming and J lost 2 bases; unmatched junction nucleotides: 5. This CDR3 contains 15 residues. Germline CDR1 reads MNHEY; CDR2 reads SMNVEV (reference sequence). The CDR3 coding sequence is TGTGCCAGCAGTTTGGGGGGGGGTTTCACAGATACGCAGTATTTT. Translating gives CASSLGGGFTDTQYF.

The chain carries TRBV5-1 and TRBJ2-5, with D possibly being TRBD1 (6 bases). CDR1 is SGHRS and CDR2 is YFSETQ in the germline V gene. V was shortened by 1 base and J by 5 bases, with 9 bases between the two germline ends. The CDR3 has 13 amino acids. CDR3 nucleotides: TGCGCCAGCAGCTTGCAGGGGCGGGAGACCCAGTACTTC. Protein: CASSLQGRETQYF.

Remarks on this clone: In the same sample, other DNA sequences code for this CDR3. The chain uses TRBV4-3 and TRBJ2-1, with TRBD2 identical over 11 bases. V was pared by 1 base and J by 9 bases, with 2 bases of the junction left unmatched. The CDR3 extends over 14 amino acids. Germline V gives CDR1 LGHNA, CDR2 YSLEER. CDR3 loop: CASSQVSGRGEQFF. As DNA, the CDR3 is TGCGCCAGCAGCCAAGTTAGCGGGAGGGGTGAGCAGTTCTTC.

The chain carries TRBV5-6 and TRBJ1-2; no clear D gene. V dropped 1 base and J dropped 8 bases, with 9 bases sitting between them. Germline CDR1 reads SGHDT; CDR2 reads YYEEEE. The CDR3 loop spans 12 amino acids. CDR3 in amino acids: CASSLRREGYTF. The CDR3 DNA is TGTGCCAGCAGCTTGCGTAGGGAAGGCTACACCTTC.

This clone was recorded a few times. The chain's CDR3 is CASSPRLQETQYF. The CDR3 coding sequence is TGTGCCAGCAGCCCCCGACTACAAGAGACCCAGTACTTC. The chain recombines TRBV13 with TRBJ2-5, with D tentatively TRBD2 (5 bases). CDR1 and CDR2 from the germline V gene are PRHDT and FYEKMQ (reference sequence). V lost 5 bases and J 2 bases, leaving 9 bases between the germline ends. CDR3 length equals 13 residues.

CDR3 sequence: CASSFERNGITSTGELFF. CDR3 coding DNA: TGTGCCAGCAGCTTTGAACGTAACGGGATAACCTCCACCGGGGAGCTGTTTTTT. This chain links TRBV5-4 with TRBJ2-2; a possible D gene is TRBD2 (5 bases). The CDR3 totals 18 residues. Germline CDR1 reads SGHNT; CDR2 reads YYREEE (reference sequence). Trimming took 2 bases from V and 4 from J, leaving 21 bases between them.